The next 27 T cell receptor beta chains were all read from a single sample in a study of CD8+CD57+ T cells in acquired aplastic anemia. Researchers used genomic DNA as the template to profile TCR beta VDJ and CDR3. TCRdb recomputed calls from the reads with MiXCR, one row per CDR3 protein. This sample has 89,000 or so distinct CDR3 sequences, with around 68% found just once. An expansion of CD8+CD57+ cells by flow cytometry had been shown in patients chosen for sequencing. Sequencing used sorted CD4+, CD8+, or CD8+CD57+ T cells (not recorded which) from PBMCs. The receptors shown here come from a human donor with aplastic anemia.

The chain has TRBV27 and TRBJ1-1; a possible D gene is TRBD1 (6 bases). In germline, CDR1 is MNHEY, CDR2 SMNVEV (reference sequence). This CDR3 comprises 15 residues. Deletions cut 1 base from V and 6 bases from J, with 15 bases between. The CDR3 region is CASSLFRGQPPEAFF. The CDR3 DNA is TGTGCCAGCAGTTTATTTCGGGGGCAACCCCCTGAAGCTTTCTTT.

This clonotype has a count of ten or more. This chain connects TRBV5-1 to TRBJ2-6, with a possible D match to TRBD1 (6 bases). From germline, CDR1 is SGHRS and CDR2 YFSETQ. The CDR3 is made up of 15 amino acids. The ends were cut back, 5 bases at V and 2 bases at J, with 11 bases in the middle. In nucleotides, the CDR3 is TGCGCCAGCAGTTTACAGGGTCCTGGGGCCAACGTCCTGACTTTC. Protein: CASSLQGPGANVLTF.

The sample holds a few counts of this clonotype. The CDR3 nucleotides read TGTGCCAGCAGCTCCCTCGGACTAGCGGGCACAGATACGCAGTATTTT. Amino acid sequence: CASSSLGLAGTDTQYF. The gene calls are TRBV12-3 or TRBV12-4 and TRBJ2-3, with 10 nucleotides matching TRBD2. V lost 6 bases and J lost 1; bases outside the gene matches: 7. This CDR3 is built from 16 residues.

V usage is TRBV15 and J usage is TRBJ2-1, with 8 bases that match TRBD1. This CDR3 comprises 20 residues. Per the germline V gene, CDR1 is LNHNV and CDR2 is YYDKDF (reference sequence). Trimming took 0 bases from V and 1 from J; bases not matched to a gene: 14. This chain's CDR3 is CATSREGWQGAANSYNEQFF. The CDR3 region has the DNA TGTGCCACCAGCAGAGAAGGTTGGCAGGGGGCGGCTAATTCCTACAATGAGCAGTTCTTC.

This clonotype was recorded at least ten times. The genes are TRBV3-1 and TRBJ1-1; the D gene is possibly TRBD1 (5 bases). Germline values: CDR1 LGHDT, CDR2 YNNKEL (reference sequence). The V gene lost 8 bases and the J gene lost 2 bases, with 15 bases spanning the gap. The CDR3 consists of 14 residues. The CDR3 region has the DNA TGTGCCAGCCTCGATGGGGGTCGAAACACTGAAGCTTTCTTT. Protein: CASLDGGRNTEAFF.

This chain joins TRBV12-3 or TRBV12-4 and TRBJ1-5, with D uncertain. Trimming shortened V by 7 bases and J by 9 bases, and 13 bases separated the two germline ends. This CDR3 comprises 12 residues. In DNA form, the CDR3 reads TGTGCCAGCATGGGATGGGCGAGGCCCCAGCATTTT. The encoded protein is CASMGWARPQHF.

V is TRBV19 and J is TRBJ1-5; D not resolved. Germline V gene data show CDR1 as LNHDA and CDR2 as SQIVND (reference sequence). The CDR3 covers 14 residues. Trimming left V 1 base short and J 3 bases short, with 7 bases between. The CDR3 protein is CASSIGQPNQPQHF. CDR3 bases: TGTGCCAGTAGTATAGGGCAGCCCAATCAGCCCCAGCATTTT.

The genes are TRBV12-3 or TRBV12-4 and TRBJ1-2; TRBD1 agrees at 9 bases. This CDR3 is built from 14 residues. The ends lost 5 bases at V and 4 bases at J; junction bases unmatched: 5. The CDR3 DNA is TGTGCCAGCAGTGGGACAGGGATGAGCTATGGCTACACCTTC. It is translated as CASSGTGMSYGYTF.

On this clonotype itself: Without the conserved terminal phenylalanine or tryptophan, this CDR3 likely stems from a read error. V and J are TRBV2 and TRBJ2-7; D unresolved. Germline V gene lookup returns CDR1 SNHLY and CDR2 FYNNEI. The CDR3 sequence is 15 residues long. V lost 8 bases and J lost 0, with 17 bases in between. CDR3 protein: CASSPPGRSSYEQYL. The CDR3 DNA reads TGTGCCAGCTCACCACCGGGCAGGAGCTCCTACGAGCAGTACCTC.

V is TRBV7-9 and J is TRBJ2-7; D is undetermined. Germline CDR1 is SEHNR and CDR2 is FQNEAQ (reference sequence). The CDR3 consists of 13 residues. V was clipped by 1 base and J by 2 bases, with 6 bases between them. The DNA of the CDR3 is TGTGCCAGCAGCTTAGAGCTCCCCTACGAGCAGTACTTC. The encoded protein is CASSLELPYEQYF.

This chain links TRBV4-1 with TRBJ1-5, with a weak D call TRBD1 (5 bases). This CDR3 is 14 amino acids long. CDR1 and CDR2 from the germline V gene are MGHRA and YSYEKL. Trimming shortened V by 0 bases and J by 4 bases, and 7 bases separated the two germline ends. CDR3 loop: CASSQDPGNQPQHF. The CDR3 DNA sequence: TGCGCCAGCAGCCAAGATCCAGGGAATCAGCCCCAGCATTTT.

The sample holds a few counts of this clonotype. The chain couples TRBV24-1 to TRBJ2-2, with D tentatively TRBD1 or TRBD2 (6 bases each). V was shortened by 5 bases and J by 6 bases, with 12 bases between the two germline ends. The CDR3 is 14 amino acids. Germline V gene sequence: CDR1 KGHDR, CDR2 SFDVKD. In DNA form, the CDR3 reads TGTGCCACCAGTGTACAGGGACTGGCCGGGGAGCTGTTTTTT. This codes for CATSVQGLAGELFF.

V gene TRBV20-1 combines with J gene TRBJ2-1, with D unclear. Germline CDR1 and CDR2: DFQATT and SNEGSKA (reference sequence). The ends were cut back, 4 bases at V and 5 bases at J, with 15 bases in the middle. There are 14 residues in the CDR3. In DNA, the CDR3 is TGCAGTGCTAAGATAGTCTCGGTGAACAATGAGCAGTTCTTC. Protein product: CSAKIVSVNNEQFF.

This chain's CDR3 is CASSCSRDQETQYF. The CDR3 coding sequence is TGTGCCAGCAGTTGCTCGAGGGACCAAGAGACCCAGTACTTC. V and J are TRBV6-5 and TRBJ2-5, with a tentative D call TRBD2 (5 bases). This CDR3 contains 14 residues. The V gene lost 4 bases and the J gene lost 0 bases, with 9 bases spanning the gap. Germline values: CDR1 MNHEY, CDR2 SVGAGI.

V usage is TRBV5-4 and J usage is TRBJ2-5, with D uncertain. From germline, CDR1 is SGHNT and CDR2 YYREEE (reference sequence). Trimming shortened V by 6 bases and J by 5 bases, and 8 bases separated the two germline ends. There are 11 residues in the CDR3. This CDR3 reads CASTFEETQYF. The CDR3 DNA reads TGTGCCAGCACCTTCGAGGAGACCCAGTACTTC.

This clonotype was seen repeatedly, ten times or more. This rearrangement joins TRBV9 to TRBJ2-1; 8 bases fit TRBD2. The junction had 8 bases not matched to a gene; V was cut back by 0 bases and J by 9 bases. This CDR3 is 15 amino acids long. Germline CDR1 SGDLS, CDR2 YYNGEE. The CDR3 DNA sequence: TGTGCCAGCAGCGTAGAGGCCCTAGCGGGTGGTGAGCAGTTCTTC. It yields the protein CASSVEALAGGEQFF.

This clonotype was detected many times. V is TRBV4-1 and J is TRBJ1-1, with D unclear. Germline CDR1 and CDR2: MGHRA and YSYEKL. The CDR3 loop spans 14 amino acids. V dropped 3 bases and J dropped 4 bases, with 12 bases sitting between them. The CDR3 spells CASSQGWAGTEAFF. The CDR3 nucleotides are TGCGCCAGCAGCCAGGGGTGGGCGGGCACTGAAGCTTTCTTT.

The chain employs TRBV20-1 and TRBJ2-5; TRBD2 matches 12 bases. The J segment lost 2 bases and the V segment lost 6 bases, leaving 7 bases of the junction unmatched. Germline CDR1 and CDR2: DFQATT and SNEGSKA (reference sequence). The CDR3 extends over 15 amino acids. Here the CDR3 reads CSAQTSGSIQETQYF. The CDR3 DNA is TGCAGTGCCCAGACTAGCGGGAGCATTCAAGAGACCCAGTACTTC.

Regarding this clonotype: The junction shows a germline mismatch at one end, possibly a read error. The rearrangement joins TRBV3-1 to TRBJ2-7; 9 positions agree with TRBD2. CDR1 is LGHDT and CDR2 is YNNKEL in the germline V gene (reference sequence). This CDR3 has 15 residues. The CDR3 nucleotides read TGTGTCAGCAGCCAATATAGCGGGGGTTTCTCCGAGCAGTACTTC. This sequence encodes CVSSQYSGGFSEQYF.

This chain uses TRBV29-1 with TRBJ2-3, with 8 bases that match TRBD2. CDR3 length equals 13 residues. Looked up from germline, CDR1 is SQVTM and CDR2 is ANQGSEA. V lost 5 bases and J lost 1; bases outside the gene matches: 2. This CDR3 reads CSVSGSGTDTQYF. The CDR3 DNA reads as TGCAGCGTTAGCGGGAGCGGCACAGATACGCAGTATTTT.

The V and J genes are TRBV12-3 or TRBV12-4 and TRBJ2-7; D possibly uses TRBD1 or TRBD2 (6 bases each). Between the trimmed V and J ends, which lost 2 bases and 5 bases, there was a span of 10 bases. The CDR3 covers 13 residues. The CDR3 DNA reads as TGTGCCAGCAGTTTATCGGGGGCCGACGAGCAGTACTTC. Protein product: CASSLSGADEQYF.

This clonotype was found a few times. The gene calls are TRBV25-1 and TRBJ2-3, with D maybe TRBD1 (5 bases). This CDR3 is 13 amino acids long. Germline CDR1 and CDR2: MGHDK and SYGVNS. V dropped 5 bases and J dropped 5 bases, with 11 bases sitting between them. CDR3 coding DNA: TGTGCCAGCAGTCATCCGACAGAAGATACGCAGTATTTT. Encoded protein: CASSHPTEDTQYF.

The chain has TRBV15 and TRBJ2-7; the match to TRBD1 covers 9 bases. The J segment lost 6 bases and the V segment lost 1 base, leaving 7 bases of the junction unmatched. CDR3 size: 15 residues. Germline CDR1 LNHNV, CDR2 YYDKDF (reference sequence). CDR3 nucleotides: TGTGCCACCAGCAGAGTAGGTGGGACAGGGCGCGAGCAGTACTTC. Its protein product is CATSRVGGTGREQYF.

J is TRBJ2-2 and V is TRBV10-2; no firm D call. The CDR3 totals 14 residues. Trimming took off 8 bases at V and 1 base at J, with 11 bases between the two ends. The germline V gene has CDR1 WSHSY and CDR2 SAAADI. The CDR3 sequence: CASQMTVNTGELFF. CDR3 in DNA: TGCGCCAGCCAGATGACGGTGAACACCGGGGAGCTGTTTTTT.

The sample holds a few counts of this clonotype. The CDR3 DNA reads as TGTGCCAGCTCACCACCGACAGGCGGGAGGGTCGGGGAGACCCAGTACTTC. This encodes CASSPPTGGRVGETQYF. The V call is TRBV18, the J call TRBJ2-5; 9 nucleotides line up with TRBD2. The V segment lost 0 bases and the J segment 5 bases; nucleotides outside the gene matches: 10. The CDR3 sequence is 17 residues long. Germline CDR1 is KGHSH and CDR2 is LQKENI.

This chain uses TRBV25-1 with TRBJ1-1, with TRBD1 as a possible D gene (5 bases). The germline V gene encodes CDR1 MGHDK and CDR2 SYGVNS. The CDR3 is 12 residues long. Deletions cut 6 bases from V and 4 bases from J, with 9 bases between. The CDR3, as DNA: TGTGCCAGCAGGGGGGTAGGCACTGAAGCTTTCTTT. Its protein is CASRGVGTEAFF. Full variable domain (missing parts from reference TRBV25-1 and TRBJ1-1): EADIYQTPRYLVIGTGKKITLECSQTMGHDKMYWYQQDPGMELHLIHYSYGVNSTEKGDLSSESTVSRIRTEHFPLTLESARPSHTSQYLCASRGVGTEAFFGQGTRLTVV.

This clonotype was recorded at least ten times. The chain recombines TRBV15 with TRBJ2-3; D perhaps matches TRBD1 (6 bases). CDR3 length equals 14 residues. The V end lost 8 bases, the J end lost 1 base, and 13 bases lay between the germline ends. CDR1 is LNHNV and CDR2 is YYDKDF in the germline V gene (reference sequence). The CDR3 nucleotides read TGTGCCACCGCGGGCAGGGGAGGCACAGATACGCAGTATTTT. Residues: CATAGRGGTDTQYF.